A single sample is the source of the 4 T cell receptor beta chains below, sequenced in a study of T cells in localized non-small cell lung cancer. Only in-frame clones appear in the TCRdb table, and some are missing; sequencing was by immunoSEQ multiplex PCR. The sample records about 3,500 clones, less than 40% being singletons. This sample comprised normal lung tissue next to the tumor, obtained before any cancer treatment. These receptors were collected from a woman aged 40-69 years with stage I lung adenocarcinoma.

The CDR3 region is CASSLAPSEIEQYF. In DNA, the CDR3 is TGTGCCAGCAGCTTGGCCCCCTCGGAGATCGAGCAGTACTTC. V is TRBV11-3 and J is TRBJ2-7; the D is unclear. V was clipped by 3 bases and J by 6 bases, with 15 bases between them. The CDR3 length is 14 residues. CDR1 and CDR2 from the germline V gene are SGHNT and YENEEA.

The V and J genes are TRBV6-8 and TRBJ2-6; D not certain. CDR1 and CDR2 (germline): MNHGY, SAAAGT. The CDR3 contains 15 residues. Trimming took off 2 bases at V and 3 bases at J, with 8 bases between the two ends. CDR3 nucleotides: TGTGCCAGCAGTTACAAGGGTAATGGGGCCAACGTCCTGACTTTC. Protein product: CASSYKGNGANVLTF.

The chain employs TRBV5-1 and TRBJ1-2, with TRBD1 as a possible D gene (5 bases). Germline values: CDR1 SGHRS, CDR2 YFSETQ. The CDR3 is 16 amino acids. Between the trimmed V and J ends, which lost 2 bases and 1 base, there was a span of 15 bases. In nucleotides, the CDR3 is TGCGCCAGCAGCTTTGAGGGGCCGGCGAGTAACTATGGCTACACCTTC. It codes for CASSFEGPASNYGYTF.

This clone showed up just a few times. This rearrangement joins TRBV7-5 to TRBJ2-2; the table gives TRBD2 as D, unverified against the DNA. TRBV7-5 is assigned pseudogene status. CDR3 length: 17 residues. The CDR3 loop reads CASSLIGGFRDTGELFF. The CDR3 region has the DNA TGTGCCAGCAGCTTAATCGGCGGGTTTAGGGACACCGGGGAGCTGTTTTTT.